This T cell receptor beta chain was documented in a study of cytomegalovirus exposure and HLA in healthy donors. Study background: A prior study identified 90 million to 120 million unique TCR beta sequences from some 180 million T cells.

Whole-study results and caveats: In a later analysis, an Asian-associated ancestry cluster reportedly showed fewer N-insertions than the roughly 700-donor mean. For cytomegalovirus status, the classifier reportedly gave diagnoses with high specificity and sensitivity.

This clone has just one count. Its antigen remains unknown. The PCR used 60 Vbeta and 13 Jbeta primers. Profiling relied on immunoSEQ multiplex PCR, and the TCRdb table lists in-frame clones only, not all of them. The data contain 150,000 or so clones, approximately 80% of them singletons. The CDR3 length is 18 residues. Per germline, CDR1 LGHNA and CDR2 YNFKEQ. V lost 3 bases, J lost 1 base, and 21 bases lay in between. J is TRBJ1-1 and V is TRBV4-2; D might be TRBD1 (5 bases). Sequenced: PBMCs. The receptor's source is a woman between 50 and 59 years old in good health and CMV-seropositive. The CDR3 sequence: CASSHEPWVQAKNTEAFF. The CDR3 DNA reads as TGTGCCAGCAGCCACGAACCGTGGGTACAGGCGAAGAACACTGAAGCTTTCTTT.